The 29 T cell receptor beta chains presented below share a single source sample, sequenced in a study of T-cell reconstitution after alpha-beta-depleted transplantation in children. The TCRbeta library incorporated unique molecular identifiers. TCRdb used MiXCR to reprocess the PCR reads, holding one entry per CDR3 protein. The table lists about 640,000 distinct CDR3 sequences, 15% to 20% of them singletons, with 1.1% in the top ten. Source: PBMCs from the stem cell graft donor, taken from the stem cell graft. The receptors stem from a human donor who donated a stem cell graft to a child with acute myeloid leukemia.

The V call is TRBV12-3 or TRBV12-4, the J call TRBJ2-5, with D uncertain. The CDR3 consists of 13 residues. Trimming took 3 bases from V and 6 from J, leaving 11 bases between them. The CDR3 here is CASSLIGKQTQYF. Here the CDR3 DNA reads TGTGCCAGCAGTTTGATCGGTAAACAGACCCAGTACTTC.

In its sample, this clonotype was seen many times. The rearrangement joins TRBV27 to TRBJ1-5; unclear D gene. V lost 5 bases and J lost 0, with 8 bases in between. The CDR3 spans 14 residues. Looked up from germline, CDR1 is MNHEY and CDR2 is SMNVEV (reference sequence). The CDR3 loop is CASSESHSNQPQHF. DNA of the CDR3: TGTGCCAGCAGTGAGTCCCATAGCAATCAGCCCCAGCATTTT.

This clonotype was seen at least ten times. The gene calls are TRBV2 and TRBJ2-5; D gene unclear. The V end lost 6 bases, the J end lost 3 bases, and 11 bases lay between the germline ends. Germline CDR1 reads SNHLY; CDR2 reads FYNNEI. The CDR3 has 13 residues. The CDR3 loop is CASRGYYKETQYF. The CDR3, as DNA: TGTGCCAGCAGGGGCTACTACAAAGAGACCCAGTACTTC.

This clonotype has just a few counts. Its ends do not fully match the called genes, so a read error is possible. This sequence joins TRBV29-1 and TRBJ1-2; D gene uncertain. CDR3 size: 9 residues. Per the germline V gene, CDR1 is SQVTM and CDR2 is ANQGSEA. The CDR3 DNA follows: TGCAGCGCCTCGGGAGGAGGGCTTTTC. This encodes CSASGGGLF.

This clonotype was detected many times. This sequence joins TRBV20-1 and TRBJ2-7; TRBD1 agrees at 9 bases. This CDR3 is 15 amino acids long. V dropped 5 bases and J dropped 2; count of bases not matched to a gene: 10. Germline V gives CDR1 DFQATT, CDR2 SNEGSKA (reference sequence). CDR3 in amino acids: CSAARGGQGTYEQYF. The CDR3 region has the DNA TGCAGTGCTGCCCGAGGTGGACAGGGGACCTACGAGCAGTACTTC.

This clonotype was counted many times. This chain joins TRBV20-1 and TRBJ2-5, with unresolved D. CDR3 length equals 13 residues. Germline values: CDR1 DFQATT, CDR2 SNEGSKA (reference sequence). Trimming took off 4 bases at V and 1 base at J, with 10 bases between the two ends. CDR3 loop: CSATRPTQETQYF. The DNA for the CDR3 is TGCAGTGCTACTCGACCGACCCAAGAGACCCAGTACTTC.

This clonotype showed up many times. The J gene is TRBJ2-5, the V gene TRBV29-1; 10 nucleotides match TRBD1. The CDR3 covers 13 residues. V gave up 6 bases and J gave up 2 bases; unmatched junction bases: 3. CDR1 is SQVTM, CDR2 ANQGSEA, per germline. The CDR3 region has the DNA TGCAGCGTGGGACAGGGGATACAAGAGACCCAGTACTTC. It codes for CSVGQGIQETQYF.

This clonotype came up many times. The CDR3 here is CASSQEEGAVYNEQFF. The CDR3, as DNA: TGCGCCAGCAGCCAAGAGGAGGGGGCCGTGTACAATGAGCAGTTCTTC. This chain joins TRBV4-3 and TRBJ2-1; D might be TRBD1 (7 bases). V was cut by 0 bases and J by 4 bases, with 13 bases left in between. The CDR3 is 16 amino acids. Germline V gives CDR1 LGHNA, CDR2 YSLEER.

This clonotype was seen a few times. V and J are TRBV11-2 and TRBJ2-5; no firm D call. The CDR3 length is 14 residues. V lost 1 base and J lost 1, with 7 bases in between. From germline, CDR1 is SGHAT and CDR2 FQNNGV. The CDR3 loop is CASSLGRLQETQYF. DNA of the CDR3: TGTGCCAGCAGCTTAGGCCGACTCCAAGAGACCCAGTACTTC.

This clonotype was seen a few times. This chain connects TRBV6-2 or TRBV6-3 to TRBJ2-2; no firm D call. Per germline, CDR1 MNHEY and CDR2 SVGEGT. This CDR3 is 13 amino acids long. V was shortened by 7 bases and J by 3 bases, with 9 bases between the two germline ends. This CDR3 reads CASNELYTGELFF. DNA of the CDR3: TGTGCCAGCAACGAGCTCTACACCGGGGAGCTGTTTTTT.

This clonotype has at least ten counts. The genes are TRBV10-2 and TRBJ1-5; 11 nucleotides agree with TRBD1. The CDR3 runs to 15 residues. V trimming: 6 bases; J trimming: 3 bases; junction bases outside the gene matches: 4. CDR1 and CDR2 from the germline V gene are WSHSY and SAAADI. The CDR3 nucleotides read TGCGCCAGCAGAGGACAGGGGGCCCTCAATCAGCCCCAGCATTTT. Its translation: CASRGQGALNQPQHF.

This clonotype has ten or more counts. The chain combines TRBV30 with TRBJ1-1; D uncertain. Trimming stripped 5 bases from V and 4 bases from J, with 14 bases between. This CDR3 region has 13 residues. CDR1 and CDR2 from the germline V gene are GTSNPN and SVGIG (reference sequence). CDR3 in amino acids: CAWVPTLGTEAFF. CDR3 in DNA: TGTGCCTGGGTGCCCACCTTGGGCACTGAAGCTTTCTTT.

J is TRBJ2-5 and V is TRBV24-1, with TRBD1 matching over 7 bases. Germline assignment: CDR1 KGHDR and CDR2 SFDVKD. This CDR3 spans 15 amino acids. V trimming: 3 bases; J trimming: 1 base; junction bases outside the gene matches: 4. CDR3 residues: CATSDIGTAQETQYF. The DNA for the CDR3 is TGTGCCACCAGTGATATAGGGACAGCCCAAGAGACCCAGTACTTC.

This clonotype was counted ten times or more. The gene calls are TRBV20-1 and TRBJ1-5; tentatively, D is TRBD1 (6 bases). The CDR3 is made up of 13 amino acids. V lost 3 bases and J 4 bases, leaving 10 bases between the germline ends. CDR1 is DFQATT and CDR2 is SNEGSKA in the germline V gene (reference sequence). The CDR3 is CSASSQGNQPQHF. In DNA form, the CDR3 reads TGCAGTGCTAGTAGTCAGGGGAATCAGCCCCAGCATTTT.

This clonotype was observed a few times. The chain links TRBV27 to TRBJ2-6; D call uncertain. The CDR3 length is 14 residues. Germline CDR1 reads MNHEY; CDR2 reads SMNVEV (reference sequence). Trimming took 4 bases from V and 3 from J, leaving 7 bases between them. The CDR3 bases are TGTGCCAGCAGTTGGGGTGGTGGGGCCAACGTCCTGACTTTC. Translation gives CASSWGGGANVLTF.

This clonotype has ten or more counts. The chain couples TRBV5-6 to TRBJ2-1, with TRBD2 matching 7 bases. J gave up 4 bases and V 2 bases, and 9 bases lay outside the gene matches. The V gene's germline CDR1 is SGHDT and CDR2 YYEEEE. The CDR3 extends over 16 amino acids. CDR3 amino acids: CASSLTQTSWYNEQFF. CDR3 in DNA: TGTGCCAGCAGCTTAACCCAGACTAGCTGGTACAATGAGCAGTTCTTC.

The chain employs TRBV5-1 and TRBJ2-3, with a tentative D call TRBD2 (6 bases). The germline V gene has CDR1 SGHRS and CDR2 YFSETQ. This CDR3 spans 13 amino acids. V dropped 3 bases and J dropped 5 bases, with 10 bases sitting between them. The DNA of the CDR3 is TGCGCCAGCAGCTCCCCGGAGGGAGATACGCAGTATTTT. This translates into CASSSPEGDTQYF.

This clonotype was recorded at least ten times. The rearrangement links TRBV6-4 to TRBJ2-1, with 7 bases that match TRBD2. The CDR3 is made up of 15 amino acids. The germline V gene has CDR1 MRHNA and CDR2 SNTAGT. V shed 4 bases and J 1 base; nucleotides not matched to a gene: 4. The CDR3 here is CASSAMGGSYNEQFF. The CDR3 bases are TGTGCCAGCAGTGCTATGGGAGGGTCCTACAATGAGCAGTTCTTC.

A word on this clonotype: A much larger clonotype is one base distant, so this may be a read error. This chain uses TRBV20-1 with TRBJ2-5, with a possible D match to TRBD1 (6 bases). There are 14 residues in the CDR3. The germline V gene encodes CDR1 DFQATT and CDR2 SNEGSKA (reference sequence). The CDR3 here is CSASIRQVLETLYF. The CDR3 region has the DNA TGCAGTGCTAGTATTCGACAGGTCCTGGAGACCCTGTACTTC.

This sequence joins TRBV14 and TRBJ1-3; no reliable D call. The CDR3 runs 12 residues. V was cut by 5 bases and J by 5 bases, with 7 bases left in between. The germline gives CDR1 SGHDN, CDR2 FVKESK. DNA of the CDR3: TGTGCCAGCAGCTACAACAGAAACACCATATATTTT. It specifies CASSYNRNTIYF.

This clonotype was seen at least ten times. This chain joins TRBV20-1 and TRBJ1-4, with a possible D match to TRBD1 (5 bases). The germline V gene encodes CDR1 DFQATT and CDR2 SNEGSKA (reference sequence). This CDR3 spans 16 amino acids. The V end was cut by 3 bases, the J end by 7 bases, with 21 bases between. The CDR3 sequence is CSASRGTPDIGEKLFF. The CDR3 DNA follows: TGCAGTGCTAGTCGCGGGACTCCCGATATTGGTGAAAAACTGTTTTTT.

The chain links TRBV28 to TRBJ2-5, with D uncertain. The V gene lost 4 bases and the J gene lost 3 bases, with 15 bases spanning the gap. The CDR3 has 15 amino acids. Germline V gene lookup returns CDR1 MDHEN and CDR2 SYDVKM. CDR3 coding DNA: TGTGCCAGCAGTTCCCCGACCGACATAAAAGAGACCCAGTACTTC. Amino acid sequence: CASSSPTDIKETQYF.

The genes are TRBV10-1 and TRBJ1-1; the D is unclear. CDR1 and CDR2 (germline): WNHNN, SYGVQD (reference sequence). This CDR3 has 14 amino acids. V was shortened by 3 bases and J by 1 base, with 9 bases between the two germline ends. CDR3: CASSETYTNTEAFF. CDR3 coding DNA: TGCGCCAGCAGTGAAACTTATACGAACACTGAAGCTTTCTTT.

This clonotype was seen only a few times. V usage is TRBV20-1 and J usage is TRBJ2-7; the D is unclear. Trimming removed 3 bases from V and 4 bases from J, with 10 bases in between. This CDR3 spans 12 amino acids. Germline assignment: CDR1 DFQATT and CDR2 SNEGSKA (reference sequence). The CDR3 DNA reads TGCAGTGCTAGTTCTGGGCAGTACGAGCAGTACGTC. It encodes CSASSGQYEQYV.

This clonotype occurred a few times. V usage is TRBV11-2 and J usage is TRBJ2-6, with D hard to call. The CDR3 has 18 amino acids. Germline-derived CDR1 and CDR2 are SGHAT and FQNNGV. With 4 bases removed from V and 0 bases from J, the gap between germline ends came to 16 bases. CDR3 nucleotides: TGTGCCAGCAGCTCCCGGGCCTTAATTTCCTCTGGGGCCAACGTCCTGACTTTC. Translated, it gives CASSSRALISSGANVLTF.

The CDR3 spells CASNRREGAGTEAFF. CDR3 nucleotides: TGTGCCAGCAATCGGCGAGAGGGGGCAGGGACTGAAGCTTTCTTT. The rearrangement joins TRBV12-3 or TRBV12-4 to TRBJ1-1; 7 nucleotides line up with TRBD1. The CDR3 has 15 residues. Trimming at V came to 7 bases and at J to 5 bases, leaving 13 bases not matched to a gene.

The rearrangement joins TRBV20-1 to TRBJ2-1; possible D gene TRBD1, 6 bases. The CDR3 is 10 amino acids. Germline CDR1 and CDR2: DFQATT and SNEGSKA (reference sequence). V dropped 7 bases and J dropped 10 bases, with 11 bases sitting between them. CDR3 protein: CSEGQGEQFF. The CDR3 nucleotides read TGCAGTGAGGGGCAGGGGGAGCAGTTCTTC.

This clonotype was seen ten or more times. The chain recombines TRBV5-6 with TRBJ2-5; the D gene is possibly TRBD2 (7 bases). V gave up 2 bases and J gave up 0 bases, with 14 bases separating them. The CDR3 has 16 amino acids. Per germline, CDR1 SGHDT and CDR2 YYEEEE. The DNA of the CDR3 is TGTGCCAGCAGCTTCGGGGGGCCCGTCGACCAAGAGACCCAGTACTTC. Translation: CASSFGGPVDQETQYF.

On this clonotype itself: This may be a read error: a much more frequent sequence differs by one nucleotide. The CDR3 reads CAKGQRTKNIQYF. The CDR3 DNA reads TGTGCCAAGGGACAGAGAACCAAAAACATTCAGTACTTC. This sequence joins TRBV13 and TRBJ2-4, with TRBD1 matching 7 bases. Germline CDR1 is PRHDT and CDR2 is FYEKMQ (reference sequence). Trimming at V came to 10 bases and at J to 2 bases, leaving 5 bases not matched to a gene. The CDR3 loop spans 13 amino acids.